This paragraph reports one TCR beta chain. The antigen is unknown. V was pared by 5 bases and J by 7 bases, with 21 bases between. This CDR3 has 17 amino acids. Germline-derived CDR1 and CDR2 are SGHTA and FQGNSA. The sample is drawn from a study of CD8 T cells in ankylosing spondylitis. Study-level points and caveats: Ankylosing spondylitis blood appeared to be characterized by a TCR beta motif of about 8 highly homologous variants. Significantly higher representation of disease-linked clones was reported for matched ankylosing spondylitis synovial fluid.

From the 5' RACE reads, TCRdb called clonotypes with MiXCR, one entry per CDR3 protein. The sample records under 55,000 distinct CDR3 sequences, around 7.4% being singletons. Sequenced input: blood, either unsorted or a sorted T cell fraction (not recorded which). This rearrangement joins TRBV7-2 to TRBJ1-6; D perhaps matches TRBD1 (6 bases). This TCR came from a female donor with ankylosing spondylitis or in good health (not recorded which). CDR3 bases: TGTGCCAGCAGCCCCTTTAGGGGGGGAGGGATGAATTCACCCCTCCACTTT. It specifies CASSPFRGGGMNSPLHF. Full variable domain (remainder filled in from reference TRBV7-2 and TRBJ1-6): GAGVSQSPSNKVTEKGKDVELRCDPISGHTALYWYRQSLGQGLEFLIYFQGNSAPDKSGLPSDRFSAERTGGSVSTLTIQRTQQEDSAVYLCASSPFRGGGMNSPLHFGNGTRLTVT.